The 5 T cell receptor beta chains below come from one sample, sequenced in a study of T cell repertoires in aging, cancer and after chemotherapy. TCR beta rearrangements were amplified from peripheral blood genomic DNA. Rearranged V-D-J TRB sequences were amplified with a mixed TRB-A/B primer pool. TCRdb recomputed calls from the multiplex PCR reads with MiXCR, one row per CDR3 protein. This table holds roughly 4,700 distinct CDR3 sequences, around half found once. Sequencing was performed on blood. These receptors all stem from a human donor in good health.

The genes are TRBV30 and TRBJ1-1; tentatively, D is TRBD1 (5 bases). The germline CDR1 and CDR2 sequences are GTSNPN and SVGIG (reference sequence). V was trimmed by 1 base and J by 8 bases, leaving 11 bases between them. The CDR3 totals 12 residues. DNA of the CDR3: TGTGCCTGGAGTGCCCTGGGACTGGAAGCTTTCTTT. Protein product: CAWSALGLEAFF.

As concerns this clonotype: The junction shows a germline mismatch at one end, possibly a read error. The chain is built from TRBV30 and TRBJ2-1; possibly TRBD2 for D (6 bases). This CDR3 has 12 residues. Germline loops: CDR1 GTSNPN, CDR2 SVGIG (reference sequence). The CDR3 region is CLARDFYNEQFF. The CDR3, as DNA: TGCCTTGCCCGGGACTTTTACAATGAGCAGTTCTTC. The variable domain in full, completed from reference TRBV30 and TRBJ2-1, reads SQTIHQWPATLVQPVGSPLSLECTVEGTSNPNLYWYRQAAGRGLQLLFYSVGIGQISSEVPQNLSASRPQDRQFILSSKKLLLSDSGFYLCLARDFYNEQFFGPGTRLTVL.

This clonotype was observed a few times. V usage is TRBV11-1 and J usage is TRBJ2-7, with 8 bases that match TRBD1. Germline loops: CDR1 SGHAT, CDR2 FQDESV (reference sequence). The CDR3 loop spans 13 amino acids. Trimming took 5 bases from V and 5 from J; bases not matched to a gene: 5. The CDR3 region has the DNA TGTGCCAGCAGCGGACAGGGTGAGAACGAGCAGTACTTC. Translated, it gives CASSGQGENEQYF.

By its share, this clonotype is large. The chain couples TRBV5-5 to TRBJ2-1, with D perhaps matching TRBD2 (5 bases). Germline values: CDR1 SGHKS, CDR2 YYEKEE (reference sequence). The CDR3 sequence is 15 residues long. V lost 2 bases to trimming and J lost 6 bases, with 15 bases between them. CDR3: CASSFRGQASNEQFF. CDR3 in DNA: TGTGCCAGCAGCTTCCGAGGGCAGGCGAGCAATGAGCAGTTCTTC. The full variable domain, with the rest looked up from reference TRBV5-5 and TRBJ2-1, is DAGVTQSPTHLIKTRGQQVTLRCSPISGHKSVSWYQQVLGQGPQFIFQYYEKEERGRGNFPDRFSARQFPNYSSELNVNALLLGDSALYLCASSFRGQASNEQFFGPGTRLTVL.

The chain combines TRBV24-1 with TRBJ1-2; D is unresolved. Trimming left V 9 bases short and J 7 bases short, with 11 bases between. Germline loops: CDR1 KGHDR, CDR2 SFDVKD. The CDR3 sequence is 11 residues long. The CDR3 bases are TGTGCCACCTACTCATCGAGTGGCTACACCTTC. Protein sequence: CATYSSSGYTF.